The clone carrying this T cell receptor (beta chain) has ten or more counts. The target antigen is unknown. With molecular barcodes, quantitative 5'-RACE was used to make the TCR beta libraries. MiXCR, applied by TCRdb to the 5' RACE reads, yields one record per CDR3 protein. The table has 200,000 to 250,000 distinct CDR3 sequences, 10% to 13% seen once. With 5 bases clipped from V and 2 bases from J, the junction kept 7 bases outside the gene matches. CDR3 length: 15 residues. Germline V CDR1 and CDR2: DFQATT, SNEGSKA (reference sequence). The data belong to a study of CD8 T cells in ankylosing spondylitis. The study, taken as a whole, reports: Matched ankylosing spondylitis synovial fluid reportedly showed significant enrichment of disease-linked clones.

The sequencing input was blood, either unsorted or a sorted T cell fraction (not recorded which). The chain joins TRBV20-1 to TRBJ2-1; 9 bases agree with TRBD2. This TCR came from a male donor with ankylosing spondylitis or in good health (not recorded which). CDR3 bases: TGCAGTGCTTCACTAAGCGGGGGGCCCTACAATGAGCAGTTCTTC. It is translated as CSASLSGGPYNEQFF.